The source of this T cell receptor (beta chain) is a study of graft-versus-host responses after intestinal transplantation. Study background: Transplantation in recipients was multivisceral, liver-intestinal, or isolated intestinal. All recipients were given anti-thymocyte globulin induction, and tacrolimus and steroids were then administered for around three years.

Study-wide findings and caveats: Recipient marrow showed GvH clones, some seen first in ileum or blood.

A remark on this clone: Its antigen is still unknown.

Germline V gene data show CDR1 as MDHEN and CDR2 as SYDVKM. The V segment lost 2 bases and the J segment 4 bases; nucleotides outside the gene matches: 6. The CDR3 totals 15 residues. The data were produced by immunoSEQ multiplex PCR, yet TCRdb's version contains in-frame clones alone and is incomplete. Of 90,000 or so clones listed, around 84% are singletons. Source: unstimulated CD4+ T cells sorted from spleen or lymph node cells, taken before intestinal transplant. The rearrangement joins TRBV28 to TRBJ2-3; 7 nucleotides align to TRBD2. This TCR derives from a human donor who received an intestinal transplant. CDR3 coding DNA: TGTGCCAGCAGTTTACGGGCTAGCGGCCCAGATACGCAGTATTTT. This codes for CASSLRASGPDTQYF.